Below, 7 T cell receptor beta chains from the same sample are listed, as sequenced in a study of T cell changes during pregnancy in multiple sclerosis. Profiling relied on immunoSEQ multiplex PCR, and the TCRdb table lists in-frame clones only, not all of them. The table lists 60,000 to 70,000 clones, around 92% of them singletons. The sample in question was peripheral blood, obtained in the second trimester of pregnancy. These receptors were collected from a female donor in good health, enrolled as a control in a pregnancy study.

The chain employs TRBV10-1 and TRBJ1-3; D might be TRBD1 (5 bases). This CDR3 comprises 14 residues. V was cut by 10 bases and J by 2 bases, with 15 bases left in between. Germline CDR1 reads WNHNN; CDR2 reads SYGVQD (reference sequence). In nucleotides, the CDR3 is TGCGCCATACGGGTGGGCAGGGCTGGAAACACCATATATTTT. It is translated as CAIRVGRAGNTIYF.

The gene calls are TRBV27 and TRBJ1-3; the D is unclear. Per the germline V gene, CDR1 is MNHEY and CDR2 is SMNVEV (reference sequence). V lost 4 bases and J lost 8, with 15 bases in between. The CDR3 has 14 residues. CDR3 in DNA: TGTGCCAGCAGTTCACTTATGAGTCCGGACACCATATATTTT. Its translation: CASSSLMSPDTIYF.

The chain uses TRBV11-2 and TRBJ2-1, with 7 bases that match TRBD1. Germline assignment: CDR1 SGHAT and CDR2 FQNNGV. The ends lost 5 bases at V and 8 bases at J; junction bases unmatched: 15. The CDR3 consists of 16 residues. The CDR3 here is CASSPHSRGGLYEQFF. The DNA for the CDR3 is TGTGCCAGCAGCCCCCACTCGAGAGGGGGCTTATATGAGCAGTTCTTC.

The V gene is TRBV5-6, the J gene TRBJ1-2; D is perhaps TRBD1 (5 bases). CDR1 is SGHDT and CDR2 is YYEEEE in the germline V gene. Between the trimmed V and J ends, which lost 2 bases and 4 bases, there was a span of 9 bases. The CDR3 consists of 13 residues. The CDR3, as DNA: TGTGCCAGCAGCTTTCAGGGTGGCTATGGCTACACCTTC. This sequence encodes CASSFQGGYGYTF.

The V call is TRBV19, the J call TRBJ1-1; TRBD1 agrees at 10 bases. Germline-derived CDR1 and CDR2 are LNHDA and SQIVND (reference sequence). V trimming: 5 bases; J trimming: 4 bases; junction bases outside the gene matches: 4. This CDR3 region has 14 residues. Here the CDR3 DNA reads TGTGCCAGTAGTCCGGGACAGGGGAGCACTGAAGCTTTCTTT. Its protein product is CASSPGQGSTEAFF.

The rearrangement links TRBV7-8 to TRBJ2-7, with 10 nucleotides matching TRBD2. From germline, CDR1 is SGHVS and CDR2 FQNEAQ. The CDR3 has 18 amino acids. V lost 6 bases to trimming and J lost 3 bases; unmatched junction nucleotides: 17. CDR3 region: CASSPASLAGELRYEQYF. CDR3 DNA: TGTGCCAGCAGTCCGGCAAGCCTAGCGGGAGAACTACGCTACGAGCAGTACTTC.

The chain joins TRBV5-6 to TRBJ2-7; D unresolved. There are 16 residues in the CDR3. The V gene lost 0 bases and the J gene lost 0 bases, with 13 bases spanning the gap. In germline, CDR1 is SGHDT, CDR2 YYEEEE. The CDR3 region has the DNA TGTGCCAGCAGCTTGGCCTCCACAGCTTCCTCCTACGAGCAGTACTTC. This encodes CASSLASTASSYEQYF. The full variable domain, rest sourced from reference TRBV5-6 and TRBJ2-7, is DAGVTQSPTHLIKTRGQQVTLRCSPKSGHDTVSWYQQALGQGPQFIFQYYEEEERQRGNFPDRFSGHQFPNYSSELNVNALLLGDSALYLCASSLASTASSYEQYFGPGTRLTVT.